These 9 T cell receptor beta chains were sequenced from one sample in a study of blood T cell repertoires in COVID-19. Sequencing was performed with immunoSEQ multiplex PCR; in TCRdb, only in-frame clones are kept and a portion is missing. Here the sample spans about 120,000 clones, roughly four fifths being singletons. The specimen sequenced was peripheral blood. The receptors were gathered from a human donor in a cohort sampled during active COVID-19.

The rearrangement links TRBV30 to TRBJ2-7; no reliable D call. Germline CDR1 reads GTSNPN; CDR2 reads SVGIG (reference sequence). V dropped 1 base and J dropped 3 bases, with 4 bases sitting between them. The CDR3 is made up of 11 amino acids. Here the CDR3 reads CAWSANYEQYF. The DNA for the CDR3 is TGTGCCTGGAGTGCCAACTACGAGCAGTACTTC.

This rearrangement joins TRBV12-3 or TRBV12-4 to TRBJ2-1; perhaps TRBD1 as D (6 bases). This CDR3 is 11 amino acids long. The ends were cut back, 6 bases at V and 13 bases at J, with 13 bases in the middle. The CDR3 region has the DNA TGTGCCAGCAGCGGGACAAGGGATCAGTTCTTC. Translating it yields CASSGTRDQFF.

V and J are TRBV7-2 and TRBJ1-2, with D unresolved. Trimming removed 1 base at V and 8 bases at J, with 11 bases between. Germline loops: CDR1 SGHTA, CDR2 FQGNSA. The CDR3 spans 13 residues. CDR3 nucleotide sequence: TGTGCCAGCAGCTTAGTAAACGACATGGGCTACACCTTC. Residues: CASSLVNDMGYTF.

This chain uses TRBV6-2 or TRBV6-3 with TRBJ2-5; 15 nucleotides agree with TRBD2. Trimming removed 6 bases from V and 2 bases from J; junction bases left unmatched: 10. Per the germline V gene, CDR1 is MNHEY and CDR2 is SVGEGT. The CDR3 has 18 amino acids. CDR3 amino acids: CASSPRRTSGRGQETQYF. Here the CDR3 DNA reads TGTGCCAGCAGCCCCCGGCGGACTAGCGGGAGGGGGCAAGAGACCCAGTACTTC.

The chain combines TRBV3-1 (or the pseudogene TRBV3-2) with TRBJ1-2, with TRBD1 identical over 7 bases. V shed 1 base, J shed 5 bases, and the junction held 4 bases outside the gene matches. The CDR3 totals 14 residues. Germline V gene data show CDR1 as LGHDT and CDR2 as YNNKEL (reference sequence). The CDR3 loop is CASSQGDSLYGYTF. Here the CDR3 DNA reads TGTGCCAGCAGCCAAGGGGACAGTCTATATGGCTACACCTTC.

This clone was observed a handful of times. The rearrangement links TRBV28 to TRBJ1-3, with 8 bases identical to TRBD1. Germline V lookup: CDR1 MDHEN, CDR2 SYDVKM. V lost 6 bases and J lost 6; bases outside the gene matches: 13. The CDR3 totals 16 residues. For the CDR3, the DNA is TGTGCCAGCAGGCGGGCCGGGACAGGAGGGGAAAACACCATATATTTT. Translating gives CASRRAGTGGENTIYF.

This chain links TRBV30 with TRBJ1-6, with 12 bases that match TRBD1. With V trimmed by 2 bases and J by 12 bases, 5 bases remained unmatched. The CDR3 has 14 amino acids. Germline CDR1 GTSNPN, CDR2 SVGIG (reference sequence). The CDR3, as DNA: TGTGCCTGGAGTACGGGACAGGGGGCCGGACCCCTCCACTTT. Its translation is CAWSTGQGAGPLHF.

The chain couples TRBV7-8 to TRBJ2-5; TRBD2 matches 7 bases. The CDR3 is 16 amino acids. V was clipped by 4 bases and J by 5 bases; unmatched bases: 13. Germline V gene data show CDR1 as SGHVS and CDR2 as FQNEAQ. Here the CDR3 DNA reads TGTGCCAGCAGCTCGTGGCGGGCGGGAGCTCGGGAGACCCAGTACTTC. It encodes CASSSWRAGARETQYF.

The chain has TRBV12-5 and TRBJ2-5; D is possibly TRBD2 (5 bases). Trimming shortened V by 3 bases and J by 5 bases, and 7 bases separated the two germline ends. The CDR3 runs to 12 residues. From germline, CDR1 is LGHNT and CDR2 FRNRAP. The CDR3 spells CASGLGGETQYF. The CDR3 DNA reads TGTGCTAGTGGTTTAGGAGGTGAGACCCAGTACTTC.